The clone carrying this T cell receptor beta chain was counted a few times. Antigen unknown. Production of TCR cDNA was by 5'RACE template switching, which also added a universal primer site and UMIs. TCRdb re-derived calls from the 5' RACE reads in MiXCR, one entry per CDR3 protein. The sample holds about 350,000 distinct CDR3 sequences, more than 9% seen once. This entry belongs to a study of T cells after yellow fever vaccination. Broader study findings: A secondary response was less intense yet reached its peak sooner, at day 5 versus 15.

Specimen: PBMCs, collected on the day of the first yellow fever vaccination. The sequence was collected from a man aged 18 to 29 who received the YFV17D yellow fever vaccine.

The CDR3 nucleotides are TGTGCCAGCAGCTTGACGGTTAGCTCCTACAATGAGCAGTTCTTC. Amino acid sequence: CASSLTVSSYNEQFF. The chain couples TRBV5-4 to TRBJ2-1, with D unresolved. This CDR3 is built from 15 residues. The V end was cut by 1 base, the J end by 0 bases, with 8 bases between. Germline CDR1 is SGHNT and CDR2 is YYREEE (reference sequence).